The rows below give T cell receptor beta chains drawn from one sample of a study of tumor and adjacent non-tumor tissue in lung cancer. TCRdb independently ran MiXCR on the multiplex PCR reads; one entry per CDR3 protein. The sample records fewer than 85,000 distinct CDR3 sequences, around 73% being singletons. Source material: lung tumor tissue. Source of these receptors: a man between 60 and 75 years old with non-small cell lung cancer. Both conserved end residues are part of each CDR3. The order of the fields is CDR3 protein, clone size, J gene, V gene. Not all rows give a size; the values are once, few, many and, for expanded clones, a class.

CDR3aa: CATNPDPNGEQYF; abundance: -; j_gene: TRBJ2-7; v_gene: TRBV5-5
CDR3aa: CASFLGLAANELFF; abundance: -; j_gene: TRBJ2-1; v_gene: TRBV18
CDR3aa: CSANYREQETQYF; abundance: many; j_gene: TRBJ2-5; v_gene: TRBV20-1
CDR3aa: CVSSTASERNLNEQFF; abundance: -; j_gene: TRBJ2-1; v_gene: TRBV28
CDR3aa: CSATALGSTYEQYF; abundance: -; j_gene: TRBJ2-7; v_gene: TRBV20-1
CDR3aa: CNSRDEGGAGGYTF; abundance: -; j_gene: TRBJ1-2; v_gene: TRBV6-5
CDR3aa: CASSDRSERQDTQYF; abundance: -; j_gene: TRBJ2-3; v_gene: TRBV6-1
CDR3aa: CGSSEGTSKDTQYF; abundance: -; j_gene: TRBJ2-3; v_gene: TRBV6-1
CDR3aa: CSGAGTLNNEQLF; abundance: -; j_gene: TRBJ2-1; v_gene: TRBV20-1
CDR3aa: CASSLRLVPYEQYF; abundance: -; j_gene: TRBJ2-7; v_gene: TRBV28
CDR3aa: CASGLDPASRYGYTF; abundance: -; j_gene: TRBJ1-2; v_gene: TRBV12-3/TRBV12-4
CDR3aa: CAYSTGTVNTGELFF; abundance: few; j_gene: TRBJ2-2; v_gene: TRBV5-5
CDR3aa: CASSLKRDREQFF; abundance: -; j_gene: TRBJ2-1; v_gene: TRBV5-5
CDR3aa: CSARGRHSGANNLAF; abundance: -; j_gene: TRBJ2-6; v_gene: TRBV20-1
CDR3aa: CSVMTGHSNQPQHF; abundance: -; j_gene: TRBJ1-5; v_gene: TRBV29-1
CDR3aa: CSASLGGMNQPQHF; abundance: -; j_gene: TRBJ1-5; v_gene: TRBV20-1
CDR3aa: CDSSRWAETQYF; abundance: -; j_gene: TRBJ2-5; v_gene: TRBV5-6
CDR3aa: CANSYRDKGRTTIYF; abundance: -; j_gene: TRBJ1-3; v_gene: TRBV6-6
CDR3aa: CSVRDPSGSGETQYF; abundance: few; j_gene: TRBJ2-5; v_gene: TRBV20-1
CDR3aa: CASSNPGGNNSPLHF; abundance: -; j_gene: TRBJ1-6; v_gene: TRBV6-2/TRBV6-3
CDR3aa: CASSPLRGGRNIHYF; abundance: -; j_gene: TRBJ2-4; v_gene: TRBV7-9
CDR3aa: CNDVDPGIYNEQFF; abundance: -; j_gene: TRBJ2-1; v_gene: TRBV29-1
CDR3aa: CTSSTQGRNSPLHF; abundance: -; j_gene: TRBJ1-6; v_gene: TRBV5-4
CDR3aa: CSGTGTLNNEQFF; abundance: -; j_gene: TRBJ2-1; v_gene: TRBV20-1
CDR3aa: CACSYSSKKGHGYTF; abundance: few; j_gene: TRBJ1-2; v_gene: TRBV6-6
CDR3aa: CSVTTSGRAFGIHYF; abundance: -; j_gene: TRBJ2-5; v_gene: TRBV20-1
CDR3aa: CSVSQGGTDTQYF; abundance: medium-sized; j_gene: TRBJ2-3; v_gene: TRBV29-1
CDR3aa: CASSSGMESQHF; abundance: -; j_gene: TRBJ1-5; v_gene: TRBV6-6
CDR3aa: CSARDWGQKASGNTIYF; abundance: -; j_gene: TRBJ1-3; v_gene: TRBV20-1
CDR3aa: CVSSRTSGDNKQFF; abundance: -; j_gene: TRBJ2-1; v_gene: TRBV6-1
CDR3aa: CAINESGNLAGGNEQFF; abundance: -; j_gene: TRBJ2-1; v_gene: TRBV10-3